Each of the 3 T cell receptor beta chains below was sequenced from the same sample in a study of monozygotic twins with inflammatory bowel disease. TCRdb reprocessed the 5' RACE reads, keeping one entry per CDR3 protein, no DNA. This sample's table has approximately 330,000 distinct CDR3 sequences. Sequenced sample: blood. Receptor source: a human donor with ulcerative colitis or Crohn's disease, or a healthy co-twin of an affected twin (not recorded which).

J is TRBJ1-2 and V is TRBV11-2. CDR1 is SGHAT and CDR2 is FQNNGV in the germline V gene. The CDR3 contains 14 residues. The CDR3 here is CASSPVAENYGYTF.

This chain uses TRBV20-1 with TRBJ1-5. The germline V gene has CDR1 DFQATT and CDR2 SNEGSKA (reference sequence). The CDR3 loop spans 12 amino acids. The CDR3 here is CSASLPAEPQHF.

CDR3: CASSLFSGRTDTQYF. The chain links TRBV7-3 to TRBJ2-3; without DNA, the TCRdb call of TRBD1 cannot be checked. This CDR3 has 15 amino acids. Germline CDR1 SGHTA, CDR2 FQGTGA.